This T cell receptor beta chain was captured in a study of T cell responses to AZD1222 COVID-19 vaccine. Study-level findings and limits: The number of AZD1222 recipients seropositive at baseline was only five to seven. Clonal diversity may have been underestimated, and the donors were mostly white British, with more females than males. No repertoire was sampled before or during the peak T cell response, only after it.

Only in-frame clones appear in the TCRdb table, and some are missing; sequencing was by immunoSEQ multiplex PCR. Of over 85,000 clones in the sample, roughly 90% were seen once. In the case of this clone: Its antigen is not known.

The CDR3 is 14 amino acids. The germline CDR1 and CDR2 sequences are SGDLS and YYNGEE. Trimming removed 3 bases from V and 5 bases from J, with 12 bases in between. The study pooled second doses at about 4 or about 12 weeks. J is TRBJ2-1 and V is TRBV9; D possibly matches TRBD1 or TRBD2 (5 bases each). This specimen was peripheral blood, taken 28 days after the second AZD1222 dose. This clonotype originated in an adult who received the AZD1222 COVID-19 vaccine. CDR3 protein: CASSGWGRDNEQFF. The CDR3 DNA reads TGTGCCAGCAGCGGGTGGGGGAGAGACAATGAGCAGTTCTTC.